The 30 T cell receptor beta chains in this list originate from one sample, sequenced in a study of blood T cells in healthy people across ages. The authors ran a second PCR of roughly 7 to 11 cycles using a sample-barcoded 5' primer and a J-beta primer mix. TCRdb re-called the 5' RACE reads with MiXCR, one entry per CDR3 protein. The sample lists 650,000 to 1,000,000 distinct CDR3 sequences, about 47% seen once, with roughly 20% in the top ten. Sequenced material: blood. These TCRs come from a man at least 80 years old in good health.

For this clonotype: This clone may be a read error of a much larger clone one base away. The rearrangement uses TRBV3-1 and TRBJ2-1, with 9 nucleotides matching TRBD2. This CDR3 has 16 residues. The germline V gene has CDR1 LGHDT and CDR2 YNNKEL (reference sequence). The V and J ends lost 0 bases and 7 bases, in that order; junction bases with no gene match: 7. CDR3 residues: CASSQETLAGKNEQFF. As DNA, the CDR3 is TGTGCCAGCAGCCAAGAGACTCTAGCGGGAAAAAATGAGCAGTTCTTC.

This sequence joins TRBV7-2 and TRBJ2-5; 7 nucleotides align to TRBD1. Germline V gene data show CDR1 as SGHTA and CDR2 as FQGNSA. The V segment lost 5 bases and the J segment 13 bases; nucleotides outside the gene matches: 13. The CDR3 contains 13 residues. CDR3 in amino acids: CASSPDRARERYF. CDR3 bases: TGTGCCAGCAGCCCAGACAGGGCCAGGGAGCGGTACTTC.

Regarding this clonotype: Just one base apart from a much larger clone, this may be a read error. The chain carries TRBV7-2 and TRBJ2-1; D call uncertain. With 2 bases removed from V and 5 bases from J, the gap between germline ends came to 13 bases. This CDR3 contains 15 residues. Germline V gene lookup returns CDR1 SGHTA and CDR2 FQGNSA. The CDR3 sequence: CASSLSQTLHNEQFF. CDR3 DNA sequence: TGTGCCAGCAGCTTATCCCAGACCCTCCACAATGAGCAGTTCTTC.

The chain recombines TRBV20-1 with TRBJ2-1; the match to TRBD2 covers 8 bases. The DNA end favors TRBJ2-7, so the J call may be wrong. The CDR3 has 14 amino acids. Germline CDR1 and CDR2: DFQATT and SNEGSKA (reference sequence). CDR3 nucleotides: TGCAGTGCGACGGATAGCGGGACCTACAATGAGCAGTACTTC. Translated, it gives CSATDSGTYNEQYF.

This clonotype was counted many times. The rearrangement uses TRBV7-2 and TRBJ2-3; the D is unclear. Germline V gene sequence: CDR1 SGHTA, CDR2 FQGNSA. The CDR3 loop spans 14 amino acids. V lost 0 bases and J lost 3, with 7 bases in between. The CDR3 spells CASSLAARTDTQYF. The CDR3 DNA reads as TGTGCCAGCAGCTTAGCGGCAAGAACAGATACGCAGTATTTT.

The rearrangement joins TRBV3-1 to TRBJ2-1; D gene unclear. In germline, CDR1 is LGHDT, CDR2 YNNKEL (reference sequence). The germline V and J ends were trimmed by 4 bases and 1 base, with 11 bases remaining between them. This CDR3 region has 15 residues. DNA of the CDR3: TGTGCCAGCAGCCGATCCTCAGAATCCTACAATGAGCAGTTCTTC. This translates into CASSRSSESYNEQFF.

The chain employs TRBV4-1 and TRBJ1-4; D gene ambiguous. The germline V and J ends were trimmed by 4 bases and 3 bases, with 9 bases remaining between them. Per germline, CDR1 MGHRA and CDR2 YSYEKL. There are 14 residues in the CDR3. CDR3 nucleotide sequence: TGCGCCAGCAGCCGAGGACGGGCTAATGAAAAACTGTTTTTT. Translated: CASSRGRANEKLFF.

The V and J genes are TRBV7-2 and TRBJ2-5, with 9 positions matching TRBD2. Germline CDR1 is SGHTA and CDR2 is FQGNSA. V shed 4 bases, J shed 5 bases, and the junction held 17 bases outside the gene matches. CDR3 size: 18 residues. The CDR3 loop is CASSSHLNSREGHETQYF. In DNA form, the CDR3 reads TGTGCCAGCAGCTCCCATCTAAATTCGCGGGAGGGCCATGAGACCCAGTACTTC.

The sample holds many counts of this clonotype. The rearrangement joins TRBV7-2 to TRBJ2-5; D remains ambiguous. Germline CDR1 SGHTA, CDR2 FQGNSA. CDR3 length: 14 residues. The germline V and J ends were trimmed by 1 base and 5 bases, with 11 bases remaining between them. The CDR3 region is CASSLGVDGETQYF. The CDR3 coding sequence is TGTGCCAGCAGCTTAGGAGTTGATGGGGAGACCCAGTACTTC.

CDR3 nucleotides: TGTGCCAGCAGTTTCACAGGGGCTCAGAATCAGCCCCAGCATTTT. Encoded protein: CASSFTGAQNQPQHF. The chain couples TRBV27 to TRBJ1-5; 7 bases are a match to TRBD1. Per germline, CDR1 MNHEY and CDR2 SMNVEV (reference sequence). This CDR3 is 15 amino acids long. The ends lost 3 bases at V and 4 bases at J; junction bases unmatched: 6.

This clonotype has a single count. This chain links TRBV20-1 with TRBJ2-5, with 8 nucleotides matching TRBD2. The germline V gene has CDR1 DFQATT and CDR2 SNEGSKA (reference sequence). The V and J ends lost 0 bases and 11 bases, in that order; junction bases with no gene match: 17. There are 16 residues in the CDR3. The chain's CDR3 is CSARDPSPAGVQEQYF. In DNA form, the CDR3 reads TGCAGTGCTAGAGATCCCTCCCCAGCGGGAGTGCAGGAGCAGTACTTC.

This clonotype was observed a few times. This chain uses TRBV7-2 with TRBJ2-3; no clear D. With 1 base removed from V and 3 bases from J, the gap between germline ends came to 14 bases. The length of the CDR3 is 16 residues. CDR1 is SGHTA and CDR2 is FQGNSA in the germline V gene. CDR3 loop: CASSLDPSPRTDTQYF. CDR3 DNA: TGTGCCAGCAGCTTAGACCCAAGCCCCAGAACAGATACGCAGTATTTT.

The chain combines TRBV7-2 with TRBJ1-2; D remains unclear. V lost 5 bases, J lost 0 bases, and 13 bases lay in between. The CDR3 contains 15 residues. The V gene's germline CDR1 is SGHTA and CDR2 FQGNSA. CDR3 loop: CASSPDGNPNYGYTF. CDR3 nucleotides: TGTGCCAGCAGCCCCGACGGGAACCCTAACTATGGCTACACCTTC.

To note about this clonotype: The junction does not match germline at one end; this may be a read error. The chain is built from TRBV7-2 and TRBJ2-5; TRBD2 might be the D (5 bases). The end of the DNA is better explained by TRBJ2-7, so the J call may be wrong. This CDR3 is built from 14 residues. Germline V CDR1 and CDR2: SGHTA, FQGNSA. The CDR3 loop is CAGSSNAGAYEQYF. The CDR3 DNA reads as TGTGCCGGCAGCTCAAACGCCGGGGCCTACGAGCAGTACTTC.

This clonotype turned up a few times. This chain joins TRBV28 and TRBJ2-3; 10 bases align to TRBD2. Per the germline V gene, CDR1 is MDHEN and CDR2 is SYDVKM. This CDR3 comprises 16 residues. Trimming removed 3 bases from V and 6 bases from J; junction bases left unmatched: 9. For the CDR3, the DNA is TGTGCCAGCAGTTTCCTAGCGGGAGAGGGTGGGGATACGCAGTATTTT. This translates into CASSFLAGEGGDTQYF.

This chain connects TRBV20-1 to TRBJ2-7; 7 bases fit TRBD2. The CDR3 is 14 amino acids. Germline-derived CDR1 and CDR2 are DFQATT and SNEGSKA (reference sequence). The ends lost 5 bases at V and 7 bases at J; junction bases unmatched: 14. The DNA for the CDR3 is TGCAGTGCTCAATCCGGGAGGACCATAAATGAGCAGTACTTC. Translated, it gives CSAQSGRTINEQYF.

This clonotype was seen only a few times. The DNA of the CDR3 is TGCAGTGCTATACAGGGGGCGGTGGACAATCAGCCCCAGCATTTT. Translated, it gives CSAIQGAVDNQPQHF. This rearrangement joins TRBV20-1 to TRBJ1-5; 9 nucleotides line up with TRBD1. This CDR3 spans 15 amino acids. From germline, CDR1 is DFQATT and CDR2 SNEGSKA (reference sequence). V lost 4 bases and J lost 3; bases outside the gene matches: 7.

The CDR3, as DNA: TGTGCCAGCAGTGAGATAGGGCAGGGGTTTGGAGAGACCCAGTACTTC. Its translation: CASSEIGQGFGETQYF. The chain has TRBV25-1 and TRBJ2-5; D is possibly TRBD1 (6 bases). CDR3 length equals 16 residues. The germline V and J ends were trimmed by 3 bases and 4 bases, with 18 bases remaining between them. Per germline, CDR1 MGHDK and CDR2 SYGVNS.

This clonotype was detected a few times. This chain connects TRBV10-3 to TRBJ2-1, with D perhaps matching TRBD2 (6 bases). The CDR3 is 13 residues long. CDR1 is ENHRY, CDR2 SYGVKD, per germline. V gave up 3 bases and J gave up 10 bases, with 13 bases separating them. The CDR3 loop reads CAISEGSGTEQFF. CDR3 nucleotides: TGTGCCATCAGTGAAGGTAGCGGAACCGAGCAGTTCTTC.

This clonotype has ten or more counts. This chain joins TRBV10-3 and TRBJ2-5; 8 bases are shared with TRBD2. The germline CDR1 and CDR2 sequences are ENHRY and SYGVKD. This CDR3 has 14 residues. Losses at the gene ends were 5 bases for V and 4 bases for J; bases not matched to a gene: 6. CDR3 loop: CAISTGGPGETQYF. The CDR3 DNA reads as TGTGCCATCAGTACGGGAGGGCCAGGAGAGACCCAGTACTTC.

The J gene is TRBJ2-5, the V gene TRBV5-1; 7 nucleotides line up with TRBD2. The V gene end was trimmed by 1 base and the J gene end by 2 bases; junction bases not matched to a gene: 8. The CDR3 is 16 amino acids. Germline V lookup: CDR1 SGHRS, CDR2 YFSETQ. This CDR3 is CASSLSPGGGQETQYF. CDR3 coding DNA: TGCGCCAGCAGCTTGAGCCCGGGGGGAGGGCAAGAGACCCAGTACTTC.

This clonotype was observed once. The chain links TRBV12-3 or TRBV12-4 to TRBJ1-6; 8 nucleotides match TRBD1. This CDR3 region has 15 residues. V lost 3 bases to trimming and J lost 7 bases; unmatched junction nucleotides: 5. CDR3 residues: CASSFGQGNNSPLHF. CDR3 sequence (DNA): TGTGCCAGCAGTTTCGGACAGGGTAACAATTCACCCCTCCACTTT.

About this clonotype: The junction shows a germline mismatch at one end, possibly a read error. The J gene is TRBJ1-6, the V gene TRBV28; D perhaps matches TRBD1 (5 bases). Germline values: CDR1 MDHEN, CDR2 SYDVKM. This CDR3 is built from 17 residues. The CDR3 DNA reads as TGTGCCAGCGGCCTCCAGGGAGCTGGGGTTGTGGGTTCACCCCCCCACTTT. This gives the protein CASGLQGAGVVGSPPHF. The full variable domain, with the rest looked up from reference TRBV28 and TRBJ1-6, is DVKVTQSSRYLVKRTGEKVFLECVQDMDHENMFWYRQDPGLGLRLIYFSYDVKMKEKGDIPEGYSVSREKKERFSLILESASTNQTSMYLCASGLQGAGVVGSPPHFGNGTRLTVT.

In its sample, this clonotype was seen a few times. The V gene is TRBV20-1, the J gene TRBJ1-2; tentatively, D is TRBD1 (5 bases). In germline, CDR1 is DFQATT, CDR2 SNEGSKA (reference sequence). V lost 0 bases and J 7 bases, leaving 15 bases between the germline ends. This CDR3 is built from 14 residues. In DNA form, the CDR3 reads TGCAGTGCTAGAGATCCGGGACTGGGACGTGGCTACACCTTC. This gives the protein CSARDPGLGRGYTF.

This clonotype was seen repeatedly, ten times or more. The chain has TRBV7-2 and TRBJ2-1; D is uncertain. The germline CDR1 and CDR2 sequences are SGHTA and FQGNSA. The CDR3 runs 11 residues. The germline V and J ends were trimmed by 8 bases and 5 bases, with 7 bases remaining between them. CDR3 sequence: CASRYHNEQFF. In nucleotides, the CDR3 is TGTGCCAGCCGTTATCACAATGAGCAGTTCTTC.

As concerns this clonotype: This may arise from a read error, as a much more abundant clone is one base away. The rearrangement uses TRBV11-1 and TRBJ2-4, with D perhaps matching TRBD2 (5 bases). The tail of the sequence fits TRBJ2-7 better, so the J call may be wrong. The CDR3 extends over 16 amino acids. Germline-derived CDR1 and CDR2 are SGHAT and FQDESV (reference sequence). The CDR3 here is CASSLARSSRLGEQYF. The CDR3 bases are TGTGCCAGCAGCTTAGCCAGGTCTAGCCGCCTCGGCGAGCAGTACTTC.

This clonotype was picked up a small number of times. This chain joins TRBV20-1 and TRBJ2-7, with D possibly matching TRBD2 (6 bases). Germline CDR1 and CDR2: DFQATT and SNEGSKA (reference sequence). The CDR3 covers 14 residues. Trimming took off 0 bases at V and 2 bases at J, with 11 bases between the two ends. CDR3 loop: CSARDRGSTYEQYF. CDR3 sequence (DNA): TGCAGTGCTAGAGATCGGGGGAGCACCTACGAGCAGTACTTC.

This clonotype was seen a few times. CDR3 DNA: TGCAGCGTTGAGGTGACAGGGGCCTACGAGCAGTACTTC. The encoded protein is CSVEVTGAYEQYF. The chain uses TRBV29-1 and TRBJ2-7, with 8 bases aligning to TRBD1. V shed 3 bases and J 2 bases; nucleotides not matched to a gene: 3. Germline V CDR1 and CDR2: SQVTM, ANQGSEA. The CDR3 contains 13 residues.

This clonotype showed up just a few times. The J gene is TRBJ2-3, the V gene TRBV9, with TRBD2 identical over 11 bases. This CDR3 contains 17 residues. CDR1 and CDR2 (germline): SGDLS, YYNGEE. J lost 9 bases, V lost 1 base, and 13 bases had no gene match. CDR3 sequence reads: CASSVSLGLAGGETQYF. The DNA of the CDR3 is TGTGCCAGCAGCGTAAGCCTCGGGCTAGCGGGGGGCGAAACGCAGTATTTT.

The CDR3 DNA follows: TGTGCCAGTAGTACATCGACAGATAATTCACCCCTCCACTTT. Encoded protein: CASSTSTDNSPLHF. The rearrangement joins TRBV19 to TRBJ1-6; D possibly corresponds to TRBD1 (5 bases). The CDR3 consists of 14 residues. V was cut by 4 bases and J by 5 bases, with 9 bases left in between. The germline gives CDR1 LNHDA, CDR2 SQIVND (reference sequence). Variable domain in full (rest from reference TRBV19 and TRBJ1-6): DGGITQSPKYLFRKEGQNVTLSCEQNLNHDAMYWYRQDPGQGLRLIYYSQIVNDFQKGDIAEGYSVSREKKESFPLTVTSAQKNPTAFYLCASSTSTDNSPLHFGNGTRLTVT.